Listed below are T cell receptor beta chains from one sample, sequenced in a study of blood T cells in healthy people across ages. In TCRdb, the 5' RACE reads were re-called with MiXCR into one record per CDR3 protein. The sample lists about 700,000 distinct CDR3 sequences, approximately 30% seen once, with 15% in the top ten. Input material: blood. The receptors derive from a woman of 80 years or more in good health. Each CDR3 is given with its conserved first and last residue. The D gene is left open where the match is weak. Part of the rows lack a size; the others show once, few, many or a class for expanded clones.

V,size,D,length,J,DNA,CDR3
TRBV27,few,NA,18,TRBJ1-5,TGTGCCAGCAGTTTATCGATGGGGGTGGGGGGTAGCAATCAGCCCCAGCATTTT,CASSLSMGVGGSNQPQHF
TRBV7-3,NA,NA,15,TRBJ2-7,TGTGCCAGCAGCTTAGCTCCGGATAGCTATACCGAGCAGTACTTC,CASSLAPDSYTEQYF
TRBV5-6,NA,NA,17,TRBJ2-6,TGTGCCAGCAGCTCACGCCCAGGGGACTCTGGGGCCAACGTCCTGACTTTC,CASSSRPGDSGANVLTF
TRBV6-5,many,TRBD1,13,TRBJ2-3,TGTGCCACCGCGACAGGGGGCACAGATACGCAGTATTTT,CATATGGTDTQYF
TRBV6-4,many,TRBD2,16,TRBJ2-1,TGTGCCAGCAGTGACTCGAATAGCGGGGGGTGGAATGAGCAGTTCTTC,CASSDSNSGGWNEQFF
TRBV30,few,NA,10,TRBJ1-2,TGTGCCTGGGGCGAGAGTGGCTACACCTTC,CAWGESGYTF
TRBV5-1,few,NA,15,TRBJ1-5,TGCGCCAGCAGCGTCGGCCCAGGTAGCAATCAGCCCCAGCATTTT,CASSVGPGSNQPQHF
TRBV24-1,many,TRBD1,14,TRBJ2-3,TGTGCCACCACCAGAGGACAGGCTACAGATACGCAGTATTTT,CATTRGQATDTQYF
TRBV28,NA,NA,13,TRBJ1-3,TGTGCCAGCAGTTTAGGGTATGGAAACACCATATATTTT,CASSLGYGNTIYF
TRBV5-1,many,NA,15,TRBJ2-5,TGCGCCAGTAATAAGGGAGGAGTGGGTCAAGAGACCCAGTACTTC,CASNKGGVGQETQYF
TRBV14,NA,NA,16,TRBJ1-1,TGTGCCAGCAGCCAAGCAAGCTGGGAGGTGAACACTGAAGCTTTCTTT,CASSQASWEVNTEAFF
TRBV4-2,NA,TRBD2,15,TRBJ2-1,TGTGCCAGCAGCCAAGGGGACGATAGCGGGGTTGAGCAGTTCTTC,CASSQGDDSGVEQFF
TRBV9,many,TRBD1,14,TRBJ2-7,TGTGCCAGCAGCGCTCGACAGGGCTCCTACGAGCAGTACTTC,CASSARQGSYEQYF
TRBV9,many,TRBD1,15,TRBJ2-3,TGTGCCAGCAGCTTTACCGGGACAGGGGCAGATACGCAGTATTTT,CASSFTGTGADTQYF
TRBV7-6,NA,NA,15,TRBJ2-7,TGTGCCAGCAGCTCAATGACAGGCCTGGGGGACGAGCAGTACTTC,CASSSMTGLGDEQYF
TRBV7-2,NA,TRBD1,16,TRBJ2-1,TGTGCCAGCAGCTTCTCCTCTGGACAGGGAACCAATGAGCAGTTCTTC,CASSFSSGQGTNEQFF
TRBV20-1,many,NA,13,TRBJ2-1,TGCAGTGCTAGGGGCCCGAACTTCGTTGAGCAGTTCTTC,CSARGPNFVEQFF
TRBV20-1,NA,TRBD1,20,TRBJ2-5,TGCAGTGCTAGAGATGTAGGGAGCAGGAAGGACAGGACGGCACAAGAGACCCAGTACTTC,CSARDVGSRKDRTAQETQYF
TRBV5-8,few,TRBD1,14,TRBJ1-1,TGTGCCAGCGGGGGGGGCAGCAGGGGGATTGAAGCTTTCTTT,CASGGGSRGIEAFF
TRBV7-3,many,TRBD1,15,TRBJ1-6,TGTGCCAGCAACTCCGGGACAGGGGTTAATTCACCCCTCCACTTT,CASNSGTGVNSPLHF
TRBV20-1,many,TRBD2,17,TRBJ2-1,TGCAGTGCTAGAGTGGGACTAGCGGGGGTTACCTACAATGAGCAGTTCTTC,CSARVGLAGVTYNEQFF
TRBV20-1,many,NA,18,TRBJ1-2,TGCAGTGCTAGAGATCGGGGACAACCCGAAATGCCAAACTATGGCTACACCTTC,CSARDRGQPEMPNYGYTF
TRBV10-3,NA,NA,12,TRBJ1-2,TGTGCCACCACCCCTGGTACCACAGACTACACCTTC,CATTPGTTDYTF
TRBV20-1,many,NA,11,TRBJ2-5,TGCAGTGCGTCTGCACAAGAGACCCAGTACTTC,CSASAQETQYF
TRBV6-1,many,TRBD1,13,TRBJ2-7,TGTGCCAGCAACGGGGACAGGGCCTACGAGCAGTACTTC,CASNGDRAYEQYF
TRBV7-2,many,TRBD1,18,TRBJ1-6,TGTGCCAGCAGCTTTCCTACAGCTTGGACAGGGAAGGATTCACCCCTCCACTTT,CASSFPTAWTGKDSPLHF
TRBV20-1,few,TRBD1,15,TRBJ1-4,TGCAGTGCTACCCAGGGGGTTGCGGCTAATGAAAAACTGTTTTTT,CSATQGVAANEKLFF
TRBV27,many,NA,14,TRBJ2-7,TGTGCCAGCAGTCGCCAATTAACCACCTACGAGCAGTACTTC,CASSRQLTTYEQYF
TRBV12-3/TRBV12-4,many,NA,13,TRBJ1-2,TGTGCCAGCAGTCAGGACAGCAACTATGGCTACACCTTC,CASSQDSNYGYTF
TRBV6-5,NA,TRBD1,14,TRBJ1-4,TGTGCCACCAAGACAGGGGCCTTCAGTGAAAAACTGTTTTTT,CATKTGAFSEKLFF
TRBV6-5,many,NA,14,TRBJ1-5,TGTGCCAGCAGTTTTGGGACCCCTAATCAGCCCCAGCATTTT,CASSFGTPNQPQHF
TRBV20-1,many,TRBD2,18,TRBJ2-5,TGCAGTGCAGTTAAAGCGGGACTAGCGGGGGTGCACCAAGAGACCCAGTACTTC,CSAVKAGLAGVHQETQYF
TRBV7-9,NA,TRBD1,14,TRBJ1-1,TGTGCCAGCATCGCGACAGGGTCGGGGACTGAAGCTTTCTTT,CASIATGSGTEAFF
TRBV9,few,NA,15,TRBJ1-6,TGTGCCAGCAGCGTGTCCGGGGCCAATAATTCACCCCTCCACTTT,CASSVSGANNSPLHF
TRBV20-1,many,NA,16,TRBJ2-5,TGCAGTGCTAACCCCCTCGGGACAAGGGGGGGAGAGACCCAGTACTTC,CSANPLGTRGGETQYF
TRBV5-1,NA,TRBD1,15,TRBJ1-5,TGCGCCAGCAGCTCAACCGGACAGGGAGGACAGCCCCAGCATTTT,CASSSTGQGGQPQHF